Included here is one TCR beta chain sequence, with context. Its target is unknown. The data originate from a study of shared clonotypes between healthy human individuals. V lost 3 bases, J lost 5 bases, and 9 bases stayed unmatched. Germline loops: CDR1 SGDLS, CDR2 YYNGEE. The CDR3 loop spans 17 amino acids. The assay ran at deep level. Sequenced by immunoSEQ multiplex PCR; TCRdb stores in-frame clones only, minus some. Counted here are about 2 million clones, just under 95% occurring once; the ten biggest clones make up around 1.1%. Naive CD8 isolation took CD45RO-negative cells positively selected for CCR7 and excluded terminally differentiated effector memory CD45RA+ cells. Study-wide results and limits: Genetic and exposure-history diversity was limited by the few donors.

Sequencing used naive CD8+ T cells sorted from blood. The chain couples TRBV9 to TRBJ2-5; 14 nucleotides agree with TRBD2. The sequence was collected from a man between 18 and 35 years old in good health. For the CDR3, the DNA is TGTGCCAGCAGCGCCCGACTAGCGGGGGGGCCGCAGGAGACCCAGTACTTC. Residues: CASSARLAGGPQETQYF.